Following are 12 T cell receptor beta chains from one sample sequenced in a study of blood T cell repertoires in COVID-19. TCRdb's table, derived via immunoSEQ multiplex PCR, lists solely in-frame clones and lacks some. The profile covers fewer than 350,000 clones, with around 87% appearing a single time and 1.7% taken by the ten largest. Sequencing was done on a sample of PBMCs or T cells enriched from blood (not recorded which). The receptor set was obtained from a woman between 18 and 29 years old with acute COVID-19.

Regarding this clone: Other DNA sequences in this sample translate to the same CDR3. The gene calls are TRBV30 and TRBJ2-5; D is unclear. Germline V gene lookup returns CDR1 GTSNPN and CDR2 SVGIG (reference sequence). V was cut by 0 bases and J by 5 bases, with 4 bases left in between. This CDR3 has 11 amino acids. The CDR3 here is CAWSVYETQYF. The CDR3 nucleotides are TGTGCCTGGAGTGTCTATGAGACCCAGTACTTC.

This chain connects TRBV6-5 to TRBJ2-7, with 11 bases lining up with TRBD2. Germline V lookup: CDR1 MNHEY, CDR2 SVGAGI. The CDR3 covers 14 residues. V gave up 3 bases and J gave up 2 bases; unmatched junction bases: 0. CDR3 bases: TGTGCCAGCAGTTATAGCGGGAGGGCCTACGAGCAGTACTTC. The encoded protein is CASSYSGRAYEQYF.

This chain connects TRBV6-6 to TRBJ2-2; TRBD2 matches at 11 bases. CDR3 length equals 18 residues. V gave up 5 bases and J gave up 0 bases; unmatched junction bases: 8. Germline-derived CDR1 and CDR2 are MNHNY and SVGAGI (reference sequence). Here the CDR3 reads CASSPSTSGKPNTGELFF. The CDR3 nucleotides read TGTGCCAGCAGTCCATCGACTAGCGGGAAACCGAACACCGGGGAGCTGTTTTTT.

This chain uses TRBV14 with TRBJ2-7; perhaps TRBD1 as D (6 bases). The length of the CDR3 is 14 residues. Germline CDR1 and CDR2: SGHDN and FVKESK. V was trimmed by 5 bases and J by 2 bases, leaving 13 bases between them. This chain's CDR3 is CASSNRVVAYEQYF. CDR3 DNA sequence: TGTGCCAGCAGCAACAGGGTGGTGGCCTACGAGCAGTACTTC.

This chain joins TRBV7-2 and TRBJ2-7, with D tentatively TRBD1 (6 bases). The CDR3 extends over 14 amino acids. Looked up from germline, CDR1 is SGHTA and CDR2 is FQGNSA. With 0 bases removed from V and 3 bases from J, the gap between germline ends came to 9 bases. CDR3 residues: CASSLALDSYEQYF. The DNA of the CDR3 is TGTGCCAGCAGCTTAGCCCTGGACAGCTACGAGCAGTACTTC.

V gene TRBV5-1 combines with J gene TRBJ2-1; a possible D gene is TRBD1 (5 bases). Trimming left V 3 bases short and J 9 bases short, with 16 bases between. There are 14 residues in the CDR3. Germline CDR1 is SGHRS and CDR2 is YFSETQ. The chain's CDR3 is CASSYESGFSEQFF. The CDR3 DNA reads TGCGCCAGCAGCTACGAATCAGGGTTTTCTGAGCAGTTCTTC.

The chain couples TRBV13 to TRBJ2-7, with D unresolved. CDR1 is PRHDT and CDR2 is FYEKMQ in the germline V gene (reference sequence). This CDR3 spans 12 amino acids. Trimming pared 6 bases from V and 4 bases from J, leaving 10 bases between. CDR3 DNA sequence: TGTGCCAGCAGGCGGATGTCTTACGAGCAGTACTTC. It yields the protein CASRRMSYEQYF.

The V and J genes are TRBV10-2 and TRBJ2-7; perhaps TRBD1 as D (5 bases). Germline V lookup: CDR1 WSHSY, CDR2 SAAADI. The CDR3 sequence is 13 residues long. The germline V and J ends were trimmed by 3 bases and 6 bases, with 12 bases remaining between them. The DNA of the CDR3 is TGCGCCAGCAGTGACCAGACAGTAAGCGAGCAGTACTTC. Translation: CASSDQTVSEQYF.

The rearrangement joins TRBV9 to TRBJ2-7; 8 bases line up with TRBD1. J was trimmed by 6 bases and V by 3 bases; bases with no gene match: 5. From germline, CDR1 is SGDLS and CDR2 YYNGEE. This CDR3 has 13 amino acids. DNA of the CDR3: TGTGCCAGCAGCGCCGGACAGGGTTCCGAGCAGTACTTC. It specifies CASSAGQGSEQYF.

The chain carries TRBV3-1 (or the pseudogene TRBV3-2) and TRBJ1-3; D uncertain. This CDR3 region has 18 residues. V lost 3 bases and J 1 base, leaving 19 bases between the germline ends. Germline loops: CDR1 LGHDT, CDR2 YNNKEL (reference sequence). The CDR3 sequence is CASSHRPHPEESGNTIYF. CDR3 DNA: TGTGCCAGCAGCCACAGACCTCACCCGGAGGAGTCTGGAAACACCATATATTTT.

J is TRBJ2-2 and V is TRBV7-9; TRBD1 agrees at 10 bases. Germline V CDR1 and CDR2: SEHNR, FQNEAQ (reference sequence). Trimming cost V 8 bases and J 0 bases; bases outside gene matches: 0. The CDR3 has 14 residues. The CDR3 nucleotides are TGTGCCAGCGGGACAGGGGCGAACACCGGGGAGCTGTTTTTT. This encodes CASGTGANTGELFF.

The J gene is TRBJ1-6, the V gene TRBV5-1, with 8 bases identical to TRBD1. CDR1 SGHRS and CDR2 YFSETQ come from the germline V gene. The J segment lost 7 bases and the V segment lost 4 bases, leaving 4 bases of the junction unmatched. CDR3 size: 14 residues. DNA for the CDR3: TGCGCCAGCAGCCCGAGACAGGGGAATTCACCCCTCCACTTT. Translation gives CASSPRQGNSPLHF.